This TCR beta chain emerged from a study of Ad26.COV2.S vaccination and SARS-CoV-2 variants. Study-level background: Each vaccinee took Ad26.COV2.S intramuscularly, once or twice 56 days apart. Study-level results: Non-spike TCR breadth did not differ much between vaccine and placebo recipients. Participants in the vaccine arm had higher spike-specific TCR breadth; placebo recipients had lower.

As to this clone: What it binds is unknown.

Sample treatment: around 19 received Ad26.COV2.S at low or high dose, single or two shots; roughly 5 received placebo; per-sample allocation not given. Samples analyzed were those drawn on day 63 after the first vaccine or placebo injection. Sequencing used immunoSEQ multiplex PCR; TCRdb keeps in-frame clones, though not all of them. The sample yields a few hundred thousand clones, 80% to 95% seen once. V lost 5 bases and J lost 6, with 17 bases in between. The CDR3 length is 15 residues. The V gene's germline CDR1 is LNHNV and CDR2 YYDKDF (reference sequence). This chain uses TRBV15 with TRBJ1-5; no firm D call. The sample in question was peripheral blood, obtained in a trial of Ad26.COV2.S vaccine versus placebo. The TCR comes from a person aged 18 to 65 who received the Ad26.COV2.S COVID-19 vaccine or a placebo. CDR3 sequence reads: CATSESTGMAQPQHF. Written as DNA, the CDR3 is TGTGCCACCAGCGAATCAACGGGTATGGCTCAGCCCCAGCATTTT.